Shown below are 20 T cell receptor beta chains from a single sample sequenced in a study of blood T cell repertoires in COVID-19. The repertoire was sequenced with immunoSEQ multiplex PCR; TCRdb's copy has only in-frame clones and lacks some. In the table there are about 180,000 clones, roughly 87% of which are singletons. The specimen sequenced was PBMCs or T cells enriched from blood (not recorded which). These receptors were collected from a human donor with acute COVID-19. The donor label of this sample is uncertain.

The rearrangement links TRBV4-3 to TRBJ2-6, with D unclear. The CDR3 has 18 residues. Germline V gene sequence: CDR1 LGHNA, CDR2 YSLEER. V dropped 4 bases and J dropped 0 bases, with 16 bases sitting between them. The CDR3 loop reads CASSPGFSRSSGANVLTF. In DNA form, the CDR3 reads TGCGCCAGCAGCCCAGGCTTCTCCCGAAGCTCTGGGGCCAACGTCCTGACTTTC.

V usage is TRBV5-1 and J usage is TRBJ2-2, with 13 bases aligning to TRBD2. Germline CDR1 SGHRS, CDR2 YFSETQ. V lost 4 bases to trimming and J lost 8 bases; unmatched junction nucleotides: 11. The CDR3 runs 17 residues. This CDR3 reads CASSTRTSGGFRGELFF. The DNA of the CDR3 is TGCGCCAGCAGCACCCGGACTAGCGGGGGATTTAGGGGGGAGCTGTTTTTT.

The DNA of the CDR3 is TGTGCCAGCAGCGTGGGACAGGGGTCTAACTATGGCTACACCTTC. Protein product: CASSVGQGSNYGYTF. This chain links TRBV9 with TRBJ1-2; TRBD1 matches 10 bases. V was pared by 2 bases and J by 0 bases, with 1 base of the junction left unmatched. The length of the CDR3 is 15 residues. In germline, CDR1 is SGDLS, CDR2 YYNGEE.

The chain combines TRBV7-8 with TRBJ2-7; TRBD1 aligns across 9 bases. V gave up 8 bases and J gave up 5 bases; unmatched junction bases: 10. The CDR3 has 14 residues. Germline V gives CDR1 SGHVS, CDR2 FQNEAQ. The CDR3 nucleotides read TGTGCCAGCTGCAGGGGACAGGGTATTCACGAGCAGTACTTC. As protein: CASCRGQGIHEQYF.

The chain joins TRBV29-1 to TRBJ2-3, with a possible D match to TRBD1 (5 bases). This CDR3 is 13 amino acids long. Germline V CDR1 and CDR2: SQVTM, ANQGSEA. The germline V and J ends were trimmed by 2 bases and 0 bases, with 6 bases remaining between them. CDR3 coding DNA: TGCAGCGTTGAACAGGGTAGCACAGATACGCAGTATTTT. The encoded protein is CSVEQGSTDTQYF.

The CDR3 nucleotides read TGTGCCATCAGTGAATCCTATTCACCCCTCCACTTT. Its translation is CAISESYSPLHF. V is TRBV10-3 and J is TRBJ1-6, with D unclear. Germline V gives CDR1 ENHRY, CDR2 SYGVKD. CDR3 size: 12 residues. Trimming removed 3 bases at V and 8 bases at J, with 5 bases between.

The chain uses TRBV27 and TRBJ1-6; possibly TRBD1 for D (6 bases). The CDR3 is 21 amino acids. CDR1 and CDR2 from the germline V gene are MNHEY and SMNVEV (reference sequence). Trimming took 6 bases from V and 10 from J, leaving 37 bases between them. Here the CDR3 reads CASRPTGGSIFSISWPSPLHF. CDR3 sequence (DNA): TGTGCCAGCAGACCGACAGGTGGTAGCATTTTCAGCATCAGCTGGCCGTCACCCCTCCACTTT.

This clone has only one observation. V gene TRBV5-1 combines with J gene TRBJ1-2; D possibly corresponds to TRBD1 (5 bases). Trimming shortened V by 4 bases and J by 4 bases, and 17 bases separated the two germline ends. The CDR3 covers 15 residues. Germline assignment: CDR1 SGHRS and CDR2 YFSETQ. The CDR3, as DNA: TGCGCCAGCAGCCGCACCTCCGGGGGGGTCTATGGCTACACCTTC. Translating gives CASSRTSGGVYGYTF.

CDR3 residues: CASSQFISGSSYNEQFF. DNA of the CDR3: TGCGCCAGCAGCCAATTTATTAGCGGAAGCTCCTACAATGAGCAGTTCTTC. The J gene is TRBJ2-1, the V gene TRBV4-3; maybe TRBD2 (6 bases). V lost 2 bases to trimming and J lost 0 bases, with 14 bases between them. The CDR3 runs to 17 residues. From germline, CDR1 is LGHNA and CDR2 YSLEER.

The genes are TRBV27 and TRBJ1-5, with TRBD1 matching 8 bases. V lost 2 bases, J lost 7 bases, and 10 bases stayed unmatched. This CDR3 is built from 16 residues. Germline CDR1 and CDR2: MNHEY and SMNVEV (reference sequence). The CDR3 DNA sequence: TGTGCCAGCAGTTTAGGAACCGGGACAGGAGGCCAGCCCCAGCATTTT. This encodes CASSLGTGTGGQPQHF.

The gene calls are TRBV7-9 and TRBJ2-1; D might be TRBD1 (8 bases). This CDR3 has 16 amino acids. Trimming cost V 2 bases and J 1 base, with 12 bases left between them. Germline CDR1 is SEHNR and CDR2 is FQNEAQ (reference sequence). The CDR3 DNA follows: TGTGCCAGCAGCTTATACAGGGGGGGTTCCTACAATGAGCAGTTCTTC. It codes for CASSLYRGGSYNEQFF.

The chain couples TRBV30 to TRBJ1-1, with a tentative D call TRBD1 (5 bases). The V end lost 5 bases, the J end lost 4 bases, and 14 bases lay between the germline ends. This CDR3 has 13 residues. The germline CDR1 and CDR2 sequences are GTSNPN and SVGIG (reference sequence). The CDR3 nucleotides read TGTGCCTGGGAGACAGTTGTCGGCACTGAAGCTTTCTTT. Protein product: CAWETVVGTEAFF.

In its sample, this clone was seen once. The rearrangement links TRBV6-5 to TRBJ2-4; D not certain. V shed 6 bases and J shed 0 bases, with 12 bases lying between them. CDR1 is MNHEY, CDR2 SVGAGI, per germline. This CDR3 region has 15 residues. The CDR3: CASRIDILAKNIQYF. The CDR3 DNA follows: TGTGCCAGCAGGATAGACATTTTAGCCAAAAACATTCAGTACTTC.

The chain combines TRBV19 with TRBJ1-1, with a weak D call TRBD1 (5 bases). Between the trimmed V and J ends, which lost 3 bases and 11 bases, there was a span of 10 bases. The CDR3 loop spans 11 amino acids. Per the germline V gene, CDR1 is LNHDA and CDR2 is SQIVND (reference sequence). The CDR3 DNA reads TGTGCCAGTAGTATTCAGGGTAGGGCTTTCTTT. Its translation: CASSIQGRAFF.

V and J are TRBV28 and TRBJ2-7; D ambiguous. V was trimmed by 4 bases and J by 9 bases, leaving 10 bases between them. Germline CDR1 is MDHEN and CDR2 is SYDVKM. This CDR3 comprises 11 residues. Written as DNA, the CDR3 is TGTGCCAGCAGTTCGGTCCTCGGGCAGTACTTC. This gives the protein CASSSVLGQYF.

This clone came up once. This chain links TRBV2 with TRBJ1-1; the match to TRBD1 covers 9 bases. This CDR3 region has 15 residues. Germline V CDR1 and CDR2: SNHLY, FYNNEI. The trim removed 6 bases at V and 0 bases at J, leaving 5 bases unmatched. DNA of the CDR3: TGTGCCAGCAGCCGGGGACAGGGAATGAACACTGAAGCTTTCTTT. Residues: CASSRGQGMNTEAFF.

The sample holds a few counts of this clone. J is TRBJ1-1 and V is TRBV9, with unresolved D. Germline V lookup: CDR1 SGDLS, CDR2 YYNGEE. V was cut by 3 bases and J by 4 bases, with 13 bases left in between. This CDR3 is 14 amino acids long. CDR3 amino acids: CASSDGSIGTEAFF. The CDR3 bases are TGTGCCAGCAGCGACGGGAGTATAGGCACTGAAGCTTTCTTT.

This clone was seen a single time. V usage is TRBV5-6 and J usage is TRBJ1-4; D might be TRBD1 (5 bases). CDR3 length: 15 amino acids. V was trimmed by 3 bases and J by 5 bases, leaving 14 bases between them. The germline V gene encodes CDR1 SGHDT and CDR2 YYEEEE. The CDR3 DNA follows: TGTGCCAGCAGCTACGGGGCGGCGGGAAATGAAAAACTGTTTTTT. This codes for CASSYGAAGNEKLFF.

The genes are TRBV6-5 and TRBJ2-1; 12 nucleotides agree with TRBD2. The CDR3 sequence is 15 residues long. In germline, CDR1 is MNHEY, CDR2 SVGAGI. V shed 8 bases, J shed 5 bases, and the junction held 7 bases outside the gene matches. Written as DNA, the CDR3 is TGTGCCAGCGCCTGGACTAGCGGGGAAAACAATGAGCAGTTCTTC. Protein: CASAWTSGENNEQFF.

This clone is a singleton in its sample. The V and J genes are TRBV4-3 and TRBJ2-2; 10 bases align to TRBD2. Germline CDR1 and CDR2: LGHNA and YSLEER. The V gene end was trimmed by 0 bases and the J gene end by 6 bases; junction bases not matched to a gene: 7. CDR3 size: 17 residues. The CDR3 reads CASSQDRRSGGAGELFF. The CDR3 region has the DNA TGCGCCAGCAGCCAAGATAGGAGAAGCGGGGGGGCCGGGGAGCTGTTTTTT.